This T cell receptor beta chain emerged from a study of molecular identifiers for immune sequencing clone quantification. Study-wide points: Clones above 20 RNA copies held over 99% of effector molecules, under 1% in naive cells.

This clonotype was found a few times. Its antigen is undetermined. The junction differs from germline at one of its ends, possibly a read error. From the PCR reads, TCRdb called clonotypes with MiXCR, one entry per CDR3 protein. The sample includes about 640,000 distinct CDR3 sequences, about 20% of them seen just once. Germline V CDR1 and CDR2: SEHNR, FQNEAQ (reference sequence). The CDR3 extends over 15 amino acids. The sample comprised naive CD8+ T cells from blood, with Jurkat cell RNA spiked in. As for subset: FACS-sorted CD8+CD4-CCR7+CD45RA+ naive T cells. This TCR was recovered from a human donor in good health. Some libraries in this study had Jurkat cell RNA spiked in. The chain combines TRBV7-9 with TRBJ1-1; 7 bases line up with TRBD1. The CDR3, as DNA: TGTGCCAGCAGCGTAGCGACAGGGATGAACACTGAAGCTTTCTTT. It is translated as CASSVATGMNTEAFF.